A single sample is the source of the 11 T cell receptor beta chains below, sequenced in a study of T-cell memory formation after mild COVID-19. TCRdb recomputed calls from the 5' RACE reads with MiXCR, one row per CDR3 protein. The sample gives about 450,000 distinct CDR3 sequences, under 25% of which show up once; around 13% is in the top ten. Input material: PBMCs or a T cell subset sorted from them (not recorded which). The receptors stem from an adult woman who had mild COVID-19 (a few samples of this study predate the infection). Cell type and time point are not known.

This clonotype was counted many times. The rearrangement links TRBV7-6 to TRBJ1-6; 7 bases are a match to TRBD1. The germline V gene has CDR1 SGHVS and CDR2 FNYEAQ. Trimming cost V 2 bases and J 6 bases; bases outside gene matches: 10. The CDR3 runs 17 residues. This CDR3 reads CASSLIVLDRPNSPLHF. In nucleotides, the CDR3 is TGTGCCAGCAGCTTAATCGTTCTGGACAGGCCTAATTCACCCCTCCACTTT.

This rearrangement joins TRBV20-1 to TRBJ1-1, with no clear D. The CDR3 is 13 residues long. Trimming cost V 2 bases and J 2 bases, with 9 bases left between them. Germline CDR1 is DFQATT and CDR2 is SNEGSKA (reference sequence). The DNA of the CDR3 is TGCAGTGCTAGACCGGTCACCAACACTGAAGCTTTCTTT. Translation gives CSARPVTNTEAFF.

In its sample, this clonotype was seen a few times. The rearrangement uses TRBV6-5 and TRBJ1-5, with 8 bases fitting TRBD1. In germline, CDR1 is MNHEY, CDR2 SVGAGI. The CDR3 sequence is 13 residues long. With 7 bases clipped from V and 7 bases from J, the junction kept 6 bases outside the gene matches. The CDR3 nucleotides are TGTGCCAGCAACCAGGGGGCTGGCCAGCCCCAGCATTTT. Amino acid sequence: CASNQGAGQPQHF.

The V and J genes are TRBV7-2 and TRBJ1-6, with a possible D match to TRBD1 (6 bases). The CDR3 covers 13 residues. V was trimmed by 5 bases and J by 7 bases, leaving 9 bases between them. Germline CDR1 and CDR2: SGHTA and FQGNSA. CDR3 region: CASSRTVNSPLHF. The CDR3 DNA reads TGTGCCAGCAGCCGGACAGTCAATTCACCCCTCCACTTT.

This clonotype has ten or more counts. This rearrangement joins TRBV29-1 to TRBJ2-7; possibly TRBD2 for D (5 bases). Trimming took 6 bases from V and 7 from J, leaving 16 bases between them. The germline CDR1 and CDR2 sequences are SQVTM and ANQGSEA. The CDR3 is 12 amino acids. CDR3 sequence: CSVIARSTEQYF. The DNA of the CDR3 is TGCAGCGTGATAGCGCGAAGTACGGAGCAGTACTTC.

CDR3 sequence (DNA): TGCAGCGTCGCCGGACGTACCTATGGCTACACCTTC. Translation gives CSVAGRTYGYTF. The rearrangement joins TRBV29-1 to TRBJ1-2; D is uncertain. This CDR3 is 12 amino acids long. Germline V gene data show CDR1 as SQVTM and CDR2 as ANQGSEA. Trimming cost V 6 bases and J 4 bases, with 12 bases left between them.

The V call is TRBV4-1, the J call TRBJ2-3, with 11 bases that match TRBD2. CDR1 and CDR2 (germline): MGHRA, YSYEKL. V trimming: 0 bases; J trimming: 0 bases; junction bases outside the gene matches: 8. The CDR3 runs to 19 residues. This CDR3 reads CASSQEALAGGTSTDTQYF. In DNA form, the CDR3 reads TGCGCCAGCAGCCAAGAAGCCCTAGCGGGGGGAACTAGCACAGATACGCAGTATTTT.

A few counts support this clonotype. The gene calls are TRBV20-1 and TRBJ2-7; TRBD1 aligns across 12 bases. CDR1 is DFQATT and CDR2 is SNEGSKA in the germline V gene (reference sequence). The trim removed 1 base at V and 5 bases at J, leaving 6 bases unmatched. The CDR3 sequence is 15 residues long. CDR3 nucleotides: TGCAGTGCTAGAGTCCTGGGACAGGGGGCTGACGAGCAGTACTTC. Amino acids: CSARVLGQGADEQYF.

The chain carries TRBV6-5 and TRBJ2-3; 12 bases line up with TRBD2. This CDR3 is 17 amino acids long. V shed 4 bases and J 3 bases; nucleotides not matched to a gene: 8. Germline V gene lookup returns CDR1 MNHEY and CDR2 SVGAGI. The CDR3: CASSSPGLAGRTDTQYF. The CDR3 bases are TGTGCCAGCAGTTCCCCAGGACTAGCGGGAAGGACAGATACGCAGTATTTT.

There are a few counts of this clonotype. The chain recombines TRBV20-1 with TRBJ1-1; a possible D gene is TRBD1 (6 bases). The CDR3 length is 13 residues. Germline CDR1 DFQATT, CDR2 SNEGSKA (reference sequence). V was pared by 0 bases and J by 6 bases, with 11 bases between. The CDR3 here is CSARETGPPEAFF. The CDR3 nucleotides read TGCAGTGCTAGAGAAACAGGGCCCCCTGAAGCTTTCTTT.

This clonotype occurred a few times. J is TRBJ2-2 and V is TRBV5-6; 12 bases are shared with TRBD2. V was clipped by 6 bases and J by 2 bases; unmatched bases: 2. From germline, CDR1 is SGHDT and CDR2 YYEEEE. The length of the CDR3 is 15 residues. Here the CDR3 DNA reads TGTGCCAGCACTAGCGGGGGGGCAAACACCGGGGAGCTGTTTTTT. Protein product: CASTSGGANTGELFF.